This T cell receptor beta chain came from a study of blood T cell repertoires in COVID-19 (dated by TCRdb to about 2020). The study in broad terms: Samples from collaborators originated in the United States, Italy and Spain and spanned both the acute and convalescent phases of COVID-19. The material from the prospective study consisted of cDNA or gDNA derived from T cells, B-cell-depleted T cells, or PBMCs. The dataset comprised deeply sampled blood TCRbeta repertoires from subjects exposed to, actively infected with, or recovered from COVID-19. The repertoires were released in a freely available public database meant as a resource for research on the immune response to SARS-CoV-2. The samples were drawn from the first 160 participants of the ongoing ImmuneRACE study and from 1,254 subjects provided by 6 global collaborators. Sample metadata almost always included a de-identified subject ID, COVID-19 status, age in years and sex. Where HLA class I and class II types were available, the types were taken from metadata supplied by the sample provider, not from assay-based typing.

V loses 6 bases, J loses 3 bases, and the germline ends lie 9 bases apart. Per the germline V gene, SGHRS is the CDR1 and YFSETQ is the CDR2. The CDR3 covers 13 residues, taking in both the cysteine and the phenylalanine. Just CDR3 DNA is preserved here, 39 bases in frame from base 1. In the prospective study, participants were roughly 18 to 90 years old, resided in 25 or so geographic areas of the United States, and were enrolled through a virtual design. In the prospective study, participants were assigned to cohorts based on the clinical history participants reported in a screening survey and a study questionnaire. In the prospective study, mobile phlebotomists collected whole blood, serum and a nasopharyngeal or oropharyngeal swab from each participant. Prospective study participants could optionally give additional blood draws and questionnaires over an approximately 2-month period. Blood samples from the prospective study were shipped frozen or at room temperature prior to DNA extraction.

TCRbeta CDR3 regions were amplified from genomic DNA using the immunoSEQ Assay, a bias-controlled multiplex PCR. The authors' pipeline ran thus. The number of nucleated cells in each sample was estimated by amplification of reference gene primers within the assay. To quantify the absolute abundance of each unique TCRbeta CDR3 rearrangement, sequence reads were collapsed and filtered. For each sample, productive Simpson clonality was calculated as the square root of Simpson's diversity index across productive rearrangements. In TCRdb, the immuneACCESS table is reduced to in-frame sequences with V and J assigned. These tables do not hold every clone; where another copy was compared, an unresolved V gene accounts for under half, and the others remain unexplained. V and J calls and clone size come straight from that table; D and trimming were deduced from the DNA. Here the sample has fewer than 250,000 clones; almost 85% occur a single time. Approximately 8.2% of the sample is held by the ten biggest clonotypes.

Points on this clone: This receptor's antigen is unknown. No base qualities exist here, and no much larger clone lies one base off it.

General study outcomes and caveats: How much clinical and demographic metadata was included differed by source and by participant, and the metadata was provided uncurated.

The receptor chain draws on TRBV5-1 and TRBJ2-2, with TRBD1 as a weak D call on 5 bases. This receptor was identified in a woman between 50 and 59 years old with acute COVID-19. Sequencing input: PBMCs or T cells enriched from blood (not recorded which). The bases read TGCGCCAGCACGCCGACAGACACCGGGGAGCTGTTTTTT. It codes for CASTPTDTGELFF.